What follows describes a single T cell receptor (beta chain). Per germline, CDR1 MNHEY and CDR2 SVGEGT. Trimming removed 3 bases from V and 4 bases from J, with 12 bases in between. The CDR3 is 14 amino acids. The data were produced by immunoSEQ multiplex PCR, yet TCRdb's version contains in-frame clones alone and is incomplete. This table holds about 220,000 clones, about 79% found once. The data were taken from a study of blood T cell repertoires in COVID-19. Assignments of participants to cohorts depended upon their own reported clinical history. The J gene is TRBJ1-2, the V gene TRBV6-2 or TRBV6-3; the D gene is possibly TRBD1 (5 bases). The sequence came from a woman aged 55-70 years who had recovered from COVID-19. Sequences were obtained from PBMCs or T cells enriched from blood (not recorded which). This chain's CDR3 is CASSYGAGPYGYTF. The CDR3, as DNA: TGTGCCAGCAGTTATGGGGCAGGGCCCTATGGCTACACCTTC.